This T cell receptor (beta chain) comes out of a study of blood T cell repertoires in COVID-19. About the research overall: Sites across the United States, Italy and Spain contributed samples from acute and convalescent COVID-19. T cells, B-cell-depleted T cells, or PBMCs supplied cDNA or gDNA.

V was clipped by 5 bases and J by 0 bases; unmatched bases: 13. Germline V lookup: CDR1 MNHNY, CDR2 SVGAGI (reference sequence). The CDR3 runs to 18 residues. As originally analysed: The authors estimated nucleated cell counts from reference gene primer amplification. Assay used: immunoSEQ multiplex PCR; TCRdb lists only in-frame clones, some missing. The V and J calls and the clone size are those of that table, but D and trimming were determined from the DNA. The repertoire holds about 240,000 clones, with roughly four fifths as singletons. This TCR came from a man under 40 who had recovered from COVID-19. J is TRBJ1-3 and V is TRBV6-6, with 7 bases aligning to TRBD1. Specimen: peripheral blood. The CDR3 region has the DNA TGTGCCAGCAGTCCCCATATTACAGGGGCCTTCTCTGGAAACACCATATATTTT. Protein product: CASSPHITGAFSGNTIYF.